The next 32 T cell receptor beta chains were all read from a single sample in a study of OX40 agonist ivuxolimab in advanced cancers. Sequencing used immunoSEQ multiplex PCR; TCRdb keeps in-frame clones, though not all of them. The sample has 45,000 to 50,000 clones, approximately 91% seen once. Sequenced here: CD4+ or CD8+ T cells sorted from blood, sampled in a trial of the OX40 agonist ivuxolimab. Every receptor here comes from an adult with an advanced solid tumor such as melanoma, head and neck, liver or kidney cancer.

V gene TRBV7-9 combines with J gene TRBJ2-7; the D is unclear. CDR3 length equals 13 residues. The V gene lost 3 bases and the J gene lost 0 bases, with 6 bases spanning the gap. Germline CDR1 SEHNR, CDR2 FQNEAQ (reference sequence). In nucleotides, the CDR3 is TGTGCCAGCAGCTTTCAGTCCTCCTACGAGCAGTACTTC. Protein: CASSFQSSYEQYF.

CDR3 DNA: TGTGCCAGCAGTTTAAGGACAACCTACGAGCAGTACTTC. This translates into CASSLRTTYEQYF. The genes are TRBV28 and TRBJ2-7; D is perhaps TRBD1 (5 bases). The germline V gene encodes CDR1 MDHEN and CDR2 SYDVKM. Trimming took off 2 bases at V and 2 bases at J, with 7 bases between the two ends. The CDR3 contains 13 residues.

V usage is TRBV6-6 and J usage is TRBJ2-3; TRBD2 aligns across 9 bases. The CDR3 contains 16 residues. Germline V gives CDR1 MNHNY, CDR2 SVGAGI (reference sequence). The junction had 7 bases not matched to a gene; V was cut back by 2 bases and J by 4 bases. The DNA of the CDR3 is TGTGCCAGCAGTTACCCTGGGGGACTAGCTTCAGATACGCAGTATTTT. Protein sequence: CASSYPGGLASDTQYF.

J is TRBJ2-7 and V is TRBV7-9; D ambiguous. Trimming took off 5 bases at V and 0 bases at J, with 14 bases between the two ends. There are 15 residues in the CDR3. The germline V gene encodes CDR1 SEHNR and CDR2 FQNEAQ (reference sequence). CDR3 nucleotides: TGTGCCAGCAGCCCTGTATCTTCCGGCTCCTACGAGCAGTACTTC. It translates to CASSPVSSGSYEQYF.

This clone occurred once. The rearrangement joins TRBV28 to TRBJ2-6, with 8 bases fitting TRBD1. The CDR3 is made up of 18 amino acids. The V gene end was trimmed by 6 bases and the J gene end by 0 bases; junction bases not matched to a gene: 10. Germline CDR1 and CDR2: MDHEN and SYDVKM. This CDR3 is CASRHGQGKVSGANVLTF. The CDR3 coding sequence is TGTGCCAGCAGGCACGGACAGGGAAAGGTCTCTGGGGCCAACGTCCTGACTTTC.

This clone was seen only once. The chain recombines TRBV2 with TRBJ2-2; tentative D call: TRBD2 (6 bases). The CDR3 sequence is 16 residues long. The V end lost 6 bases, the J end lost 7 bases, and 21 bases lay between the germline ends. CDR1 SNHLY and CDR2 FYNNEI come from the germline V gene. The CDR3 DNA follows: TGTGCCAGCAGCTCGCAGAGAAGGGAAGCGGGCGGGGAGCTGTTTTTT. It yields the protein CASSSQRREAGGELFF.

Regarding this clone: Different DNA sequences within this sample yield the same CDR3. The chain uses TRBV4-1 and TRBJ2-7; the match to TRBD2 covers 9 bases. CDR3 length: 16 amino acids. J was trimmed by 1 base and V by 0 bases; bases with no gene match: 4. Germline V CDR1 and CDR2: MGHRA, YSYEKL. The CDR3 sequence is CASSQEYSGSSYEQYF. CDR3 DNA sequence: TGCGCCAGCAGCCAAGAGTATAGCGGGAGTTCCTACGAGCAGTACTTC.

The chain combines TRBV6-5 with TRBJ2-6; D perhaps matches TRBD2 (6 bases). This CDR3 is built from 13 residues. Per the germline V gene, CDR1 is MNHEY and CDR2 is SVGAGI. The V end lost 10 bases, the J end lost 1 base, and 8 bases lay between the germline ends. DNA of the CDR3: TGTGCCACCGCGGGGTCTGGGGCCAACGTCCTGACTTTC. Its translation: CATAGSGANVLTF.

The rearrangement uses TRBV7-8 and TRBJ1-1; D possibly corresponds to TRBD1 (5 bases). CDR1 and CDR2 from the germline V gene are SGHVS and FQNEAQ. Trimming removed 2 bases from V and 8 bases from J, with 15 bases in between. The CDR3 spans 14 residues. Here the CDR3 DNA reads TGTGCCAGCAGCTTACTACACCGGGGGAAAGAAGCTTTCTTT. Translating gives CASSLLHRGKEAFF.

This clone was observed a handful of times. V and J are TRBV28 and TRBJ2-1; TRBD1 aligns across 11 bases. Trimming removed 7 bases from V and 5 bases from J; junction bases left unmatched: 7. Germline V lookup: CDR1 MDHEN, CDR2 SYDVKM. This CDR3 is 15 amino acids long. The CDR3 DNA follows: TGTGCCAGCACCTTCGGGACAGGGGGAAACAATGAGCAGTTCTTC. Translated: CASTFGTGGNNEQFF. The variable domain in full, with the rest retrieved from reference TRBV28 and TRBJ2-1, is DVKVTQSSRYLVKRTGEKVFLECVQDMDHENMFWYRQDPGLGLRLIYFSYDVKMKEKGDIPEGYSVSREKKERFSLILESASTNQTSMYLCASTFGTGGNNEQFFGPGTRLTVL.

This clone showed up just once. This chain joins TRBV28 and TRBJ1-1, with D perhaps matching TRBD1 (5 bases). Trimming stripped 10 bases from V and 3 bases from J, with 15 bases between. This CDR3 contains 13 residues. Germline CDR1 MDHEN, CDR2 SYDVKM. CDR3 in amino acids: CATSGAADTEAFF. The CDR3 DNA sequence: TGTGCCACCTCCGGGGCGGCCGACACTGAAGCTTTCTTT.

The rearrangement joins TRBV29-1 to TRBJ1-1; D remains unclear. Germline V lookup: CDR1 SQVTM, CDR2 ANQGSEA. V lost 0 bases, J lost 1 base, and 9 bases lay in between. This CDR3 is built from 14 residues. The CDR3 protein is CSVEDPTENTEAFF. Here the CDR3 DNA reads TGCAGCGTTGAAGATCCAACAGAGAACACTGAAGCTTTCTTT.

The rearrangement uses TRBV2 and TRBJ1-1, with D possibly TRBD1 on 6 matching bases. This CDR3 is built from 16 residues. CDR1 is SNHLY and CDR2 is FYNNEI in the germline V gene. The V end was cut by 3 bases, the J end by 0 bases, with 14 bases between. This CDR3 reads CASSESWGGMNTEAFF. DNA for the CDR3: TGTGCCAGCAGTGAGTCTTGGGGGGGCATGAACACTGAAGCTTTCTTT.

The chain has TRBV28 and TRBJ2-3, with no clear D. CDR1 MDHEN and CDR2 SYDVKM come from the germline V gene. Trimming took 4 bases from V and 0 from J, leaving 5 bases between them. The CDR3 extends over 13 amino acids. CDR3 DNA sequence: TGTGCCAGCAGTTCCCCTAGCACAGATACGCAGTATTTT. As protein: CASSSPSTDTQYF.

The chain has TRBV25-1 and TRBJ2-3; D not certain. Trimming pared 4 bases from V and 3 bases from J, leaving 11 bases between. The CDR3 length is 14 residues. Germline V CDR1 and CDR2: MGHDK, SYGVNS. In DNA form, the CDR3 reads TGTGCCAGCAGTGGCCCCGGAGTGACAGATACGCAGTATTTT. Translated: CASSGPGVTDTQYF.

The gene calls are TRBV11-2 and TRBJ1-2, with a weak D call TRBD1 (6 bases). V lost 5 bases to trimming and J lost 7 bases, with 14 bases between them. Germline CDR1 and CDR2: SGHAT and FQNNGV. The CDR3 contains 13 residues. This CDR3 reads CASSARLDSGYTF. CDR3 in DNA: TGTGCCAGCAGCGCTAGACTGGACAGTGGCTACACCTTC.

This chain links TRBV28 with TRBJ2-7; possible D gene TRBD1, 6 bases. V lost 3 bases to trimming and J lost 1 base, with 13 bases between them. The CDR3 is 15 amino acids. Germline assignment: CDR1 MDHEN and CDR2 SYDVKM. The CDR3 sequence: CASSFAGAPSYEQYF. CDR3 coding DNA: TGTGCCAGCAGTTTTGCAGGGGCCCCTTCCTACGAGCAGTACTTC. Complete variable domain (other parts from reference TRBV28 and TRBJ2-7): DVKVTQSSRYLVKRTGEKVFLECVQDMDHENMFWYRQDPGLGLRLIYFSYDVKMKEKGDIPEGYSVSREKKERFSLILESASTNQTSMYLCASSFAGAPSYEQYFGPGTRLTVT.

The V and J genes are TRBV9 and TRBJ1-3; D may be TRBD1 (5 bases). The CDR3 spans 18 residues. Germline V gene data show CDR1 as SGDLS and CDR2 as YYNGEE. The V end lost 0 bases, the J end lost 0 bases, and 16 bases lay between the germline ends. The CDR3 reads CASSVASGTWTSGNTIYF. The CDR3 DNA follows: TGTGCCAGCAGCGTAGCTTCCGGGACCTGGACCTCTGGAAACACCATATATTTT.

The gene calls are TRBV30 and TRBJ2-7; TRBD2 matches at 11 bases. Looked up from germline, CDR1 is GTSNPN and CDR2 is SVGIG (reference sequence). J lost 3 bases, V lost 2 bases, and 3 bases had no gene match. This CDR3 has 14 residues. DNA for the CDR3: TGTGCCTGGAGTACTAGCGGGGGAATCTACGAGCAGTACTTC. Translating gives CAWSTSGGIYEQYF.

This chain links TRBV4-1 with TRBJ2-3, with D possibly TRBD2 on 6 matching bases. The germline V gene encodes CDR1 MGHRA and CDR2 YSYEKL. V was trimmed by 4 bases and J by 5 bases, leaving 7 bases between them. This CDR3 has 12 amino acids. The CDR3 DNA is TGCGCCAGCAGCCTAGCGGAAGATACGCAGTATTTT. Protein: CASSLAEDTQYF.

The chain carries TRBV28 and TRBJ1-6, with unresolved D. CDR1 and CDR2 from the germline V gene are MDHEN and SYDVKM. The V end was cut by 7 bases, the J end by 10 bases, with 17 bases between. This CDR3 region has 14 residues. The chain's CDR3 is CASTYGMGGSPLHF. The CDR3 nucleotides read TGTGCCAGCACCTACGGCATGGGTGGGTCACCCCTCCACTTT.

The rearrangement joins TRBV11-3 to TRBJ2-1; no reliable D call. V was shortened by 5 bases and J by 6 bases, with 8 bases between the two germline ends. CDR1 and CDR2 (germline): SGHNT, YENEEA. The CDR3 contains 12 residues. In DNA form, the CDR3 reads TGTGCCAGCAGCACATCAACCAATGAGCAGTTCTTC. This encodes CASSTSTNEQFF.

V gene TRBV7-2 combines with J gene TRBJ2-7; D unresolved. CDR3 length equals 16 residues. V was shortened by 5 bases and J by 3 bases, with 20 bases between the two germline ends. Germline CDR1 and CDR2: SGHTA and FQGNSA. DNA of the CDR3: TGTGCCAGCAGCGGGGTAATGGGTTGGGGTAACTACGAGCAGTACTTC. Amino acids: CASSGVMGWGNYEQYF.

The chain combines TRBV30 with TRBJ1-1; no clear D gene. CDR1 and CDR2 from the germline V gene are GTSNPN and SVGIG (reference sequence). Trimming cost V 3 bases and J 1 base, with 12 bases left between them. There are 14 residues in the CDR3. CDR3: CAWREGRTNTEAFF. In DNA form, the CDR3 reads TGTGCCTGGAGGGAGGGCCGCACGAACACTGAAGCTTTCTTT.

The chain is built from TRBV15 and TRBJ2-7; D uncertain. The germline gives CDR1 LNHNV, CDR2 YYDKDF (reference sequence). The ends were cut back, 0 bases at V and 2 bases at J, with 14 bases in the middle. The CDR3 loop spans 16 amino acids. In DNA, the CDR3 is TGTGCCACCAGCAGAGATCGGTCAGGCCAAGCCTACGAGCAGTACTTC. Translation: CATSRDRSGQAYEQYF.

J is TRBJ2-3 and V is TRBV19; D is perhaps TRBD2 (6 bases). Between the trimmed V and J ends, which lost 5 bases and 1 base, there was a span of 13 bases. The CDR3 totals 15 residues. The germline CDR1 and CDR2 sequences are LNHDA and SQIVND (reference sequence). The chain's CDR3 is CASSHLGGGTDTQYF. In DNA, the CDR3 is TGTGCCAGTAGTCACCTCGGGGGTGGCACAGATACGCAGTATTTT.

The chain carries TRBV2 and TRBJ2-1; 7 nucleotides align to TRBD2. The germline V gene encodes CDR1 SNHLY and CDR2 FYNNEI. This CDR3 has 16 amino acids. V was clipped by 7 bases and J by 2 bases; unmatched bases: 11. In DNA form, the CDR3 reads TGTGCCAGCATGGAATCCGCGGGAGCCCCCTACAATGAGCAGTTCTTC. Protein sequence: CASMESAGAPYNEQFF.

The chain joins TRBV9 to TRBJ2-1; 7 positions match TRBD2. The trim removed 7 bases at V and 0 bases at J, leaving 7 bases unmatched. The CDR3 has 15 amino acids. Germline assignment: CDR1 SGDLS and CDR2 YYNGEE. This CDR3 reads CASGIGGSSYNEQFF. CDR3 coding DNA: TGTGCCAGCGGGATAGGCGGGAGCTCCTACAATGAGCAGTTCTTC. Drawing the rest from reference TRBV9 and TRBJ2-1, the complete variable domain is DSGVTQTPKHLITATGQRVTLRCSPRSGDLSVYWYQQSLDQGLQFLIQYYNGEERAKGNILERFSAQQFPDLHSELNLSSLELGDSALYFCASGIGGSSYNEQFFGPGTRLTVL.

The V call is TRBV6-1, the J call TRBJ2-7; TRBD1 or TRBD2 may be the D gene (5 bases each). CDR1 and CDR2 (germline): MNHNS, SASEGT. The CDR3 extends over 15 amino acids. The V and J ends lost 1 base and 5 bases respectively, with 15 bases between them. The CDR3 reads CASSEVALTGHEQYF. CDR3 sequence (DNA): TGTGCCAGCAGTGAAGTAGCCCTTACGGGACACGAGCAGTACTTC.

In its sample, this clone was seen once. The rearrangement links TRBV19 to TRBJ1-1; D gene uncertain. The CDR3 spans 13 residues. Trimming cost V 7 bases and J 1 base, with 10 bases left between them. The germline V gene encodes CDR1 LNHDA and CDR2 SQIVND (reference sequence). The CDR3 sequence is CASTSGGNTEAFF. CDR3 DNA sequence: TGTGCCAGTACCTCGGGAGGGAACACTGAAGCTTTCTTT.

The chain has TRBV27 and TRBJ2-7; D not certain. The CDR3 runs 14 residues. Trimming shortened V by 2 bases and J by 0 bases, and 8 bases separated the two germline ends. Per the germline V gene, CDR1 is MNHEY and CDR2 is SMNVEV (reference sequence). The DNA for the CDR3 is TGTGCCAGCAGTTTAGGATCGTCCTCCTACGAGCAGTACTTC. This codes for CASSLGSSSYEQYF.

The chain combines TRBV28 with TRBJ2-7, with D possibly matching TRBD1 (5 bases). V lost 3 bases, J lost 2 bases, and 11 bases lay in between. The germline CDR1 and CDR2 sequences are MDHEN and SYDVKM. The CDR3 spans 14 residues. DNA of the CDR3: TGTGCCAGCAGTTTGGGGCAGGGCCCCTACGAGCAGTACTTC. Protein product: CASSLGQGPYEQYF.